Following are 14 T cell receptor beta chains from one sample sequenced in a study of early T cells in non-severe SARS-CoV-2 infection. TCRdb fed the 5' RACE reads into MiXCR, producing one record per CDR3 protein. There are about 64,000 distinct CDR3 sequences in the sample; 10% to 15% occur only once, and 4% to 4.5% lies in the top ten. Sequencing was done on a sample of whole blood. The receptors stem from an adult who was a healthcare worker with PCR-confirmed SARS-CoV-2 infection or an uninfected control (not recorded which).

The V and J genes are TRBV13 and TRBJ2-1; a possible D gene is TRBD1 (6 bases). The V gene lost 2 bases and the J gene lost 0 bases, with 8 bases spanning the gap. Germline CDR1 is PRHDT and CDR2 is FYEKMQ (reference sequence). This CDR3 has 15 residues. The CDR3 sequence is CASSLYRASYNEQFF. The CDR3 region has the DNA TGTGCCAGCAGCTTATACAGGGCCTCCTACAATGAGCAGTTCTTC.

This clonotype was picked up many times. The V and J genes are TRBV2 and TRBJ1-6; 7 positions agree with TRBD1. Germline loops: CDR1 SNHLY, CDR2 FYNNEI. The CDR3 is 15 amino acids. The ends lost 6 bases at V and 8 bases at J; junction bases unmatched: 10. The CDR3 sequence is CASRAGTENYSPLHF. CDR3 coding DNA: TGTGCCAGCAGGGCCGGGACAGAAAACTATTCACCCCTCCACTTT.

In its sample, this clonotype was seen many times. V is TRBV4-3 and J is TRBJ2-1; 11 bases fit TRBD2. Germline V gene sequence: CDR1 LGHNA, CDR2 YSLEER. Unmatched junction bases numbered 4, after V lost 3 bases and J lost 6 bases. This CDR3 comprises 15 residues. In DNA form, the CDR3 reads TGCGCCAGCAGCCATAGCGGGGGGGCCACCAATGAGCAGTTCTTC. This sequence encodes CASSHSGGATNEQFF.

The rearrangement links TRBV3-1 to TRBJ2-5, with D perhaps TRBD1 or TRBD2 (5 bases each). This CDR3 contains 14 residues. Germline assignment: CDR1 LGHDT and CDR2 YNNKEL (reference sequence). With 4 bases removed from V and 7 bases from J, the gap between germline ends came to 16 bases. CDR3 amino acids: CASSPPWDPPTQYF. The CDR3 DNA reads TGTGCCAGCAGCCCACCCTGGGACCCCCCGACCCAGTACTTC.

This clonotype occurred many times. CDR3 in amino acids: CSVEFGSFQETQYF. For the CDR3, the DNA is TGCAGCGTTGAATTCGGGTCCTTTCAAGAGACCCAGTACTTC. The chain has TRBV29-1 and TRBJ2-5; D gene unclear. The CDR3 runs to 14 residues. Germline CDR1 is SQVTM and CDR2 is ANQGSEA. With 2 bases removed from V and 2 bases from J, the gap between germline ends came to 12 bases.

With respect to this clonotype: This may stem from a read error, because a much larger clone lies one nucleotide away. This chain uses TRBV11-2 with TRBJ1-2; D is ambiguous. Germline-derived CDR1 and CDR2 are SGHAT and FQNNGV. The CDR3 has 17 residues. In DNA, the CDR3 is TGTGCCAGCAGCCATTTCCGGCCCAGACACTCTAACTATGGCTTCACCTTC. Protein: CASSHFRPRHSNYGFTF.

This clonotype was found a few times. The J gene is TRBJ2-7, the V gene TRBV12-3 or TRBV12-4; D unclear. V lost 6 bases to trimming and J lost 6 bases, with 12 bases between them. The CDR3 spans 12 residues. In DNA, the CDR3 is TGTGCCAGCAGAAGCAGACACGCCGAGCAGTACTTC. This codes for CASRSRHAEQYF.

This sequence joins TRBV7-3 and TRBJ1-6; D not resolved. Per germline, CDR1 SGHTA and CDR2 FQGTGA. Trimming removed 1 base at V and 7 bases at J, with 11 bases between. The CDR3 has 15 amino acids. CDR3 DNA: TGTGCCAGCAGCTTAAGTCCGGCTAGGAATTCACCCCTCCACTTT. This translates into CASSLSPARNSPLHF.

The V gene is TRBV10-1, the J gene TRBJ2-1; 8 nucleotides match TRBD2. Germline assignment: CDR1 WNHNN and CDR2 SYGVQD (reference sequence). V was clipped by 0 bases and J by 3 bases; unmatched bases: 4. The CDR3 is made up of 16 amino acids. The CDR3 region is CASSESGGGIYNEQFF. The CDR3 region has the DNA TGCGCCAGCAGTGAGTCGGGCGGGGGGATCTACAATGAGCAGTTCTTC.

This clonotype occurred many times. The chain is built from TRBV9 and TRBJ2-3; 13 bases are shared with TRBD2. The CDR3 runs to 21 residues. With 3 bases clipped from V and 0 bases from J, the junction kept 16 bases outside the gene matches. CDR1 and CDR2 from the germline V gene are SGDLS and YYNGEE. This chain's CDR3 is CASSDGDRRTSGGHSTDTQYF. The CDR3 DNA reads TGTGCCAGCAGCGACGGGGACAGGAGGACTAGCGGGGGTCACAGCACAGATACGCAGTATTTT.

This sequence joins TRBV18 and TRBJ1-1; no definite D call. Trimming cost V 3 bases and J 0 bases, with 14 bases left between them. Germline lookup yields CDR1 KGHSH and CDR2 LQKENI. This CDR3 contains 16 residues. This CDR3 is CASSPPAGGMNTEAFF. DNA of the CDR3: TGTGCCAGCTCACCCCCGGCGGGAGGGATGAACACTGAAGCTTTCTTT.

This clonotype was seen repeatedly, ten times or more. This chain connects TRBV19 to TRBJ2-7, with 9 bases identical to TRBD2. With V trimmed by 6 bases and J by 4 bases, 10 bases remained unmatched. The germline CDR1 and CDR2 sequences are LNHDA and SQIVND (reference sequence). CDR3 length: 15 residues. CDR3 residues: CASSELPGLAYEQYF. CDR3 DNA: TGTGCCAGTAGCGAACTCCCGGGACTAGCTTACGAGCAGTACTTC.

This rearrangement joins TRBV7-9 to TRBJ1-1; D is possibly TRBD1 (5 bases). V gave up 0 bases and J gave up 6 bases, with 11 bases separating them. Germline assignment: CDR1 SEHNR and CDR2 FQNEAQ (reference sequence). There are 14 residues in the CDR3. This CDR3 is CASSLAGTGAEAFF. In DNA form, the CDR3 reads TGTGCCAGCAGCTTAGCAGGGACGGGGGCTGAAGCTTTCTTT.

J is TRBJ2-2 and V is TRBV29-1, with 9 bases identical to TRBD1. The V segment lost 4 bases and the J segment 10 bases; nucleotides outside the gene matches: 13. Germline V CDR1 and CDR2: SQVTM, ANQGSEA. This CDR3 has 15 amino acids. CDR3 sequence (DNA): TGCAGCGTTGTGACAGGGGGAATGGGTTCCGAGGAGCTGTTTTTT. It yields the protein CSVVTGGMGSEELFF.